The rows below give T cell receptor beta chains drawn from one sample of a study of graft-versus-host responses after intestinal transplantation. The table came from immunoSEQ multiplex PCR; TCRdb's copy has only in-frame clones and leaves some out. The sample holds tens of thousands of clones, more than 90% seen once. Material: bone marrow, obtained approximately 740 days after intestinal transplantation. The receptor source for this set is a human patient who received an intestinal transplant, so some T cells may come from the graft donor. Each CDR3 is given with its conserved first and last residue. D genes are given only for firm matches. Only some rows state a clone size, as once, few, many or a class for expanded clones.

clone size | J gene | V gene | D gene | CDR3 DNA | CDR3 protein
- | TRBJ1-3 | TRBV27 | - | TGTGCCAGCAGTCTCCGTGGAGGAGGAAACACCATATATTTT | CASSLRGGGNTIYF
- | TRBJ2-1 | TRBV5-4 | - | TGTGCCAGCAGCTTAAACGGGTACAATGAGCAGTTCTTC | CASSLNGYNEQFF
- | TRBJ2-7 | TRBV10-1 | - | TGCGCCACCCCCCCCCGGGGACGGATAAACGAGCAGTACTTC | CATPPRGRINEQYF
- | TRBJ1-1 | TRBV9 | - | TGTGCCAGCAGCCAGGGTACCCTTGGGACTGAAGCTTTCTTT | CASSQGTLGTEAFF
- | TRBJ2-1 | TRBV5-1 | - | TGCGCCAGCAGCGAGTGGACGGGGTCGATAAATGAGCAGTTCTTC | CASSEWTGSINEQFF
once | TRBJ1-4 | TRBV4-1 | - | TGCGCCAGCAGCCGAGGGGCAAATGAAAAACTGTTTTTT | CASSRGANEKLFF
- | TRBJ1-4 | TRBV4-1 | - | TGCGCCAGCAGCCTGGGGGCTATTAATGAAAAACTGTTTTTT | CASSLGAINEKLFF
- | TRBJ1-2 | TRBV7-6 | - | TGTGCCAGCAGCTTGACTGTGGGTGGCTACACCTTC | CASSLTVGGYTF
- | TRBJ2-1 | TRBV18 | - | TGTGCCAGCTCACCACCAGCATCAAGCTCCTACAATGAGCAGTTCTTC | CASSPPASSSYNEQFF
- | TRBJ1-1 | TRBV4-1 | - | TGCGCCAGCAGCCAAGGGCACGGACCCCAAGGCACTGAAGCTTTCTTT | CASSQGHGPQGTEAFF
- | TRBJ1-1 | TRBV7-9 | - | TGTGCCAGCAGCCTCCCGGGAGTATTCGACACTGAAACTTTCTTT | CASSLPGVFDTETFF
- | TRBJ2-7 | TRBV5-1 | - | TGCGCCAGCAGCTTGTACCAAGGGGTCGACGAGCAGTACTTC | CASSLYQGVDEQYF
- | TRBJ2-2 | TRBV2 | - | TGTGCCAGCAGTGAACAGGGCCTGAACACCGGGGAGCTGTTTTTT | CASSEQGLNTGELFF
- | TRBJ2-7 | TRBV5-1 | - | TGCGCCAGCAGCTTGGATGGCTGGAACTACGAGCAGTACTTC | CASSLDGWNYEQYF
- | TRBJ1-6 | TRBV5-4 | TRBD1 | TGTGCCAGCAGCTTGATCCAGGGGGCAAAGTCACCCCTCCACTTT | CASSLIQGAKSPLHF
- | TRBJ1-6 | TRBV12-5 | - | TGTGCTAGTGGTTTGACCCCCGATCACAATTCACCCCTCCACTTT | CASGLTPDHNSPLHF
- | TRBJ1-3 | TRBV9 | - | TGTGCCAGCAGCGATATAGGCAACTCTGGAAACACCATATATTTT | CASSDIGNSGNTIYF
- | TRBJ2-2 | TRBV7-9 | - | TGTGCCAGCAGCTTTTCGGGCTTGAGGCCTTCCGGGGAGCTGTTTTTT | CASSFSGLRPSGELFF
- | TRBJ2-7 | TRBV6-5 | - | TGTGCCAGCAGTTCCCGCGAAGGGGGGACAGCCTACGAGCAGTACTTC | CASSSREGGTAYEQYF
- | TRBJ2-5 | TRBV2 | - | TGTGCCAGCAGTGAGGAGTTAGAGACCCAGTACTTC | CASSEELETQYF
- | TRBJ2-2 | TRBV9 | - | TGTGCCAGCAGCGTCTCTTCCGGGGAGCTGTTTTTT | CASSVSSGELFF
once | TRBJ2-1 | TRBV27 | - | TGTGCCAGCAGTTTATCGGGATACTCCTACAATGAGCAGTTCTTC | CASSLSGYSYNEQFF
- | TRBJ1-3 | TRBV4-2 | - | TGTGCCAGCAGCCAAGATCGGTGGAACACCATATATTTT | CASSQDRWNTIYF
few | TRBJ1-4 | TRBV6-5 | - | TGTGCCAGCACCGAGGGCAGCCGACTGTTTTTT | CASTEGSRLFF
once | TRBJ1-1 | TRBV5-1 | TRBD1 | TGCGCCAGCAGCTTAGGACAGGGTGCGGTGCTAGCTTTCTTT | CASSLGQGAVLAFF